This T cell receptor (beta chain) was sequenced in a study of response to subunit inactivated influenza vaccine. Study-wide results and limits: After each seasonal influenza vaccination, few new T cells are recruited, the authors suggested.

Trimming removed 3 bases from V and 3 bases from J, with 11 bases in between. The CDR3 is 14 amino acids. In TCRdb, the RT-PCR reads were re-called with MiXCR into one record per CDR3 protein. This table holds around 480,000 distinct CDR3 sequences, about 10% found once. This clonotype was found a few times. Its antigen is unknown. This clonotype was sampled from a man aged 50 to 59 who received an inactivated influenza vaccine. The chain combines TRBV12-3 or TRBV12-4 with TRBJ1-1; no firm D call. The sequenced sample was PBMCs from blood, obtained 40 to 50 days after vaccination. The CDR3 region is CASSLLGFDTEAFF. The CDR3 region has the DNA TGTGCCAGCAGTTTGTTGGGGTTTGACACTGAAGCTTTCTTT.